This is a list of T cell receptor beta chains from one sample in a study of shared clonotypes between healthy human individuals. Clones were read by immunoSEQ multiplex PCR, and TCRdb kept only the in-frame ones, dropping some. The sample records some 1 million clones, around 74% being singletons. The sequenced material came from memory CD4+ T cells sorted from blood. Source of these receptors: a man aged 18 to 29 in good health. CDR3s include the opening cysteine and the closing phenylalanine or tryptophan. D genes are given only for firm matches. Clone size, where shown, is once, few, many, or a class for clones that have expanded.

size: few; D: NA; V: TRBV28; J: TRBJ1-5; CDR3: CASSSFYGGPQHF; DNA: TGTGCCAGCAGTTCCTTCTACGGGGGGCCCCAGCATTTT
size: NA; D: NA; V: TRBV27; J: TRBJ2-1; CDR3: CASSLSGSYRGEQFF; DNA: TGTGCCAGCAGCCTAAGCGGGTCATATCGGGGTGAGCAGTTCTTC
size: NA; D: TRBD2; V: TRBV9; J: TRBJ2-1; CDR3: CASSPTGPSGRNEQFF; DNA: TGTGCCAGCAGCCCCACTGGGCCTAGCGGGAGGAATGAGCAGTTCTTC
size: NA; D: NA; V: TRBV19; J: TRBJ1-5; CDR3: CASSIGRAGNDQPQHF; DNA: TGTGCCAGTAGTATAGGGAGAGCAGGGAACGATCAGCCCCAGCATTTT
size: NA; D: TRBD1; V: TRBV28; J: TRBJ1-5; CDR3: CASSFGTGVIQPQHF; DNA: TGTGCCAGCAGTTTTGGGACAGGGGTTATTCAGCCCCAGCATTTT
size: NA; D: TRBD2; V: TRBV28; J: TRBJ2-3; CDR3: CASSSSTSGVRTDTQYF; DNA: TGTGCCAGCAGTTCCTCTACTAGCGGGGTTCGCACAGATACGCAGTATTTT
size: NA; D: NA; V: TRBV6-5; J: TRBJ1-2; CDR3: CASSYGGRLDGYTF; DNA: TGTGCCAGCAGTTACGGAGGGAGGCTGGATGGCTACACCTTC
size: NA; D: TRBD2; V: TRBV5-4; J: TRBJ2-3; CDR3: CASSPGLAGDKDTQYF; DNA: TGTGCCAGCAGCCCTGGACTAGCGGGAGACAAAGATACGCAGTATTTT
size: NA; D: NA; V: TRBV11-2; J: TRBJ2-3; CDR3: CASSPIQADTQYF; DNA: TGTGCCAGCAGCCCGATTCAGGCAGATACGCAGTATTTT
size: NA; D: TRBD2; V: TRBV2; J: TRBJ2-5; CDR3: CASSGSGTRGETQYF; DNA: TGTGCCAGCAGTGGGTCCGGGACTAGGGGAGAGACCCAGTACTTC
size: NA; D: NA; V: TRBV5-1; J: TRBJ1-2; CDR3: CASSLFSGRYGYTF; DNA: TGCGCCAGCAGCTTGTTTTCAGGTCGGTATGGCTACACCTTC
size: few; D: NA; V: TRBV5-4; J: TRBJ2-3; CDR3: CASSPTGSDTQYF; DNA: TGTGCCAGCAGTCCTACAGGGTCAGATACGCAGTATTTT
size: NA; D: TRBD2; V: TRBV5-1; J: TRBJ2-3; CDR3: CASSLASGAVTDTQYF; DNA: TGCGCCAGCAGCTTGGCCAGCGGGGCGGTTACAGATACGCAGTATTTT
size: NA; D: NA; V: TRBV5-1; J: TRBJ2-7; CDR3: CASSLGTTAYEQYF; DNA: TGCGCCAGCAGCTTGGGGACAACTGCCTACGAGCAGTACTTC
size: NA; D: NA; V: TRBV10-1; J: TRBJ2-3; CDR3: CASSETRLSDTQYF; DNA: TGCGCCAGCAGTGAGACAAGACTGTCGGATACGCAGTATTTT
size: NA; D: NA; V: TRBV18; J: TRBJ1-3; CDR3: CASSPGQSYGNTIYF; DNA: TGTGCCAGCTCACCAGGACAGTCTTACGGAAACACCATATATTTT
size: NA; D: NA; V: TRBV9; J: TRBJ2-5; CDR3: CASSHGQPGPGTQYF; DNA: TGTGCCAGCAGCCACGGACAGCCGGGCCCTGGGACCCAGTACTTC
size: NA; D: NA; V: TRBV5-1; J: TRBJ1-4; CDR3: CASSPWSGGPNEKLFF; DNA: TGCGCCAGCAGCCCCTGGTCGGGGGGCCCTAATGAAAAACTGTTTTTT
size: NA; D: NA; V: TRBV7-2; J: TRBJ1-5; CDR3: CASSPEGYSNQPQHF; DNA: TGTGCCAGCAGCCCCGAGGGATATAGCAATCAGCCCCAGCATTTT
size: once; D: TRBD1; V: TRBV5-4; J: TRBJ1-1; CDR3: CASSTGQGTTEAFF; DNA: TGTGCCAGCAGCACAGGACAGGGTACCACTGAAGCTTTCTTT
size: NA; D: NA; V: TRBV11-3; J: TRBJ1-5; CDR3: CASSLWPPQHDQPQHF; DNA: TGTGCCAGCAGCTTATGGCCCCCCCAACACGATCAGCCCCAGCATTTT
size: NA; D: NA; V: TRBV6-6; J: TRBJ2-7; CDR3: CASKEGPRYEQYF; DNA: TGTGCCAGCAAAGAAGGACCGAGATACGAGCAGTACTTC
size: few; D: NA; V: TRBV5-8; J: TRBJ1-5; CDR3: CASSSKGGAKGNQPQHF; DNA: TGTGCCAGCAGTTCTAAGGGGGGGGCGAAGGGCAATCAGCCCCAGCATTTT
size: NA; D: NA; V: TRBV5-6; J: TRBJ2-5; CDR3: CASTRLGETQYF; DNA: TGTGCCAGCACCCGGCTGGGGGAGACCCAGTACTTC
size: NA; D: NA; V: TRBV6-6; J: TRBJ2-2; CDR3: CASSYGGDTGELFF; DNA: TGTGCCAGCAGTTATGGAGGGGACACCGGGGAGCTGTTTTTT
size: once; D: NA; V: TRBV4-3; J: TRBJ1-4; CDR3: CASSQGQGSSLANEKLFF; DNA: TGCGCCAGCAGCCAAGGGCAGGGAAGTAGTTTGGCTAATGAAAAACTGTTTTTT
size: NA; D: NA; V: TRBV4-1; J: TRBJ2-3; CDR3: CASSQADRLGTDTQYF; DNA: TGCGCCAGCAGCCAAGCCGATCGACTGGGCACAGATACGCAGTATTTT
size: few; D: TRBD1; V: TRBV7-9; J: TRBJ2-1; CDR3: CASSFPDRANEQFF; DNA: TGTGCCAGCAGCTTCCCGGACAGGGCAAATGAGCAGTTCTTC
size: NA; D: TRBD2; V: TRBV5-1; J: TRBJ2-1; CDR3: CASTGRERNEQFF; DNA: TGCGCCAGCACGGGGAGGGAGAGAAATGAGCAGTTCTTC
size: NA; D: NA; V: TRBV10-3; J: TRBJ1-2; CDR3: CAISETGQNYGYTF; DNA: TGTGCCATCAGCGAAACGGGACAAAACTATGGCTACACCTTC
size: NA; D: TRBD2; V: TRBV10-2; J: TRBJ2-1; CDR3: CASLWGGSNEQFF; DNA: TGCGCCAGCCTCTGGGGCGGGAGCAATGAGCAGTTCTTC
size: NA; D: NA; V: TRBV30; J: TRBJ1-1; CDR3: CAWSVGHGTEAFF; DNA: TGTGCCTGGAGTGTAGGGCACGGGACTGAAGCTTTCTTT